This T cell receptor (beta chain) was identified during a study of CD8 T cells in Susac syndrome. This CDR3 spans 10 amino acids. V was pared by 5 bases and J by 12 bases, with 11 bases between. Germline V CDR1 and CDR2: DFQATT, SNEGSKA (reference sequence). After extraction with the RNeasy kit, roughly 0.45 to 1 ug of the RNA was reverse transcribed using random hexamers. Amplification of TCR beta CDR3 used immunoSEQ multiplex PCR across 54 Vbeta and 13 Jbeta. TCRdb re-called the immunoSEQ multiplex PCR reads with MiXCR, one entry per CDR3 protein. Counted here are under 150,000 distinct CDR3 sequences, 90% to 96% occurring once; the ten biggest clones make up more than 0.075%. Sequencing of TCR beta, carried out with a high-throughput approach, was applied to CD8+ and CD4+ T cells from the blood.

Specimen: CD4+ T cells from PBMCs. This chain uses TRBV20-1 with TRBJ2-1; D is perhaps TRBD1 (6 bases). This receptor was identified in a human donor with Susac syndrome. In DNA form, the CDR3 reads TGCAGTGCTCGGACAGCGAGGCAGTTCTTC. Translation gives CSARTARQFF.